This passage covers 23 T cell receptor beta chains from one sample sequenced in a study of CD8 T cells in ankylosing spondylitis. Each CDR3 protein is one row after TCRdb ran MiXCR on the 5' RACE reads. The data contain 300,000 to 400,000 distinct CDR3 sequences, about 15% of them singletons. Sequences were obtained from blood, either unsorted or a sorted T cell fraction (not recorded which). These receptors came from a male donor with ankylosing spondylitis or in good health (not recorded which).

There are a few counts of this clonotype. The gene calls are TRBV18 and TRBJ2-7; a weak D match, TRBD1 (5 bases). The CDR3 covers 13 residues. Germline loops: CDR1 KGHSH, CDR2 LQKENI. The germline V and J ends were trimmed by 6 bases and 0 bases, with 9 bases remaining between them. The CDR3 loop reads CASSRQSSYEQYF. Written as DNA, the CDR3 is TGTGCCAGCTCTCGACAGTCCTCCTACGAGCAGTACTTC.

This clonotype was counted a few times. The chain combines TRBV20-1 with TRBJ2-3, with 7 bases lining up with TRBD2. Losses at the gene ends were 0 bases for V and 5 bases for J; bases not matched to a gene: 5. In germline, CDR1 is DFQATT, CDR2 SNEGSKA (reference sequence). The CDR3 contains 14 residues. Written as DNA, the CDR3 is TGCAGTGCTAGAGATCTAGGGAGGGAAGATACGCAGTATTTT. Translating gives CSARDLGREDTQYF.

V is TRBV24-1 and J is TRBJ2-2; D unclear. Deletions cut 8 bases from V and 3 bases from J, with 6 bases between. The CDR3 is 12 residues long. From germline, CDR1 is KGHDR and CDR2 SFDVKD. For the CDR3, the DNA is TGTGCCACCATGGGGTACACCGGGGAGCTGTTTTTT. Amino acids: CATMGYTGELFF.

This clonotype was picked up many times. V is TRBV10-3 and J is TRBJ2-7, with 10 bases identical to TRBD2. The V gene's germline CDR1 is ENHRY and CDR2 SYGVKD. Trimming cost V 0 bases and J 2 bases; bases outside gene matches: 4. The CDR3 consists of 16 residues. CDR3 sequence (DNA): TGTGCCATCAGTGAGTCGGCTAGCGGGAGTACCTACGAGCAGTACTTC. Residues: CAISESASGSTYEQYF.

V is TRBV18 and J is TRBJ2-7; a weak D match, TRBD2 (5 bases). CDR3 size: 14 residues. The germline V gene has CDR1 KGHSH and CDR2 LQKENI. V lost 7 bases and J lost 3, with 16 bases in between. CDR3 nucleotide sequence: TGTGCCAGCTTAGTAGCGAATGGGGACTACGAGCAGTACTTC. This sequence encodes CASLVANGDYEQYF.

This sequence joins TRBV4-1 and TRBJ2-6; 7 bases line up with TRBD2. The length of the CDR3 is 18 residues. The trim removed 4 bases at V and 0 bases at J, leaving 9 bases unmatched. In germline, CDR1 is MGHRA, CDR2 YSYEKL. This chain's CDR3 is CASSLLEGGGSGANVLTF. The CDR3 DNA reads TGCGCCAGCAGCCTTCTCGAGGGCGGGGGCTCTGGGGCCAACGTCCTGACTTTC.

The V call is TRBV27, the J call TRBJ2-6; D not resolved. CDR3 length equals 13 residues. Germline V gives CDR1 MNHEY, CDR2 SMNVEV (reference sequence). Trimming cost V 4 bases and J 4 bases, with 5 bases left between them. CDR3 loop: CASSSNGANVLTF. In DNA form, the CDR3 reads TGTGCCAGCAGTTCGAACGGGGCCAACGTCCTGACTTTC.

This chain joins TRBV5-1 and TRBJ1-2; possible D gene TRBD1, 5 bases. V lost 8 bases and J 3 bases, leaving 11 bases between the germline ends. Germline CDR1 and CDR2: SGHRS and YFSETQ. CDR3 size: 12 residues. For the CDR3, the DNA is TGCGCCAGTGCAGGGTATGACTATGGCTACACCTTC. The encoded protein is CASAGYDYGYTF.

This clonotype was observed a single time. The chain uses TRBV2 and TRBJ2-5; D is possibly TRBD1 or TRBD2 (7 bases each). The CDR3 has 15 residues. V gave up 5 bases and J gave up 3 bases, with 16 bases separating them. Germline values: CDR1 SNHLY, CDR2 FYNNEI. The CDR3 is CASSRSGTAKETQYF. As DNA, the CDR3 is TGTGCCAGCAGTAGAAGCGGGACAGCCAAAGAGACCCAGTACTTC.

This clonotype was detected only a few times. DNA for the CDR3: TGTGCCAGCAGCTTGAAACAGAACACCGGGGAGCTGTTTTTT. Protein product: CASSLKQNTGELFF. The chain joins TRBV5-4 to TRBJ2-2; D not certain. Germline CDR1 reads SGHNT; CDR2 reads YYREEE (reference sequence). The V gene lost 1 base and the J gene lost 1 base, with 5 bases spanning the gap. The CDR3 consists of 14 residues.

This clonotype came up a few times. The rearrangement links TRBV20-1 to TRBJ2-1; D is unclear. CDR1 and CDR2 (germline): DFQATT, SNEGSKA (reference sequence). Trimming shortened V by 0 bases and J by 10 bases, and 13 bases separated the two germline ends. This CDR3 comprises 13 residues. CDR3: CSARDTGPAEQFF. The CDR3 DNA follows: TGCAGTGCTAGAGATACCGGGCCTGCCGAGCAGTTCTTC.

Only a few counts were recorded for this clonotype. The J gene is TRBJ2-7, the V gene TRBV5-5; 7 bases map to TRBD1. V shed 1 base, J shed 2 bases, and the junction held 6 bases outside the gene matches. Germline CDR1 and CDR2: SGHKS and YYEKEE (reference sequence). The CDR3 has 15 amino acids. The CDR3 bases are TGTGCCAGCAGCTTGTATAGACAGGGACCCTACGAGCAGTACTTC. This codes for CASSLYRQGPYEQYF.

This rearrangement joins TRBV4-2 to TRBJ2-3; D is possibly TRBD2 (5 bases). V was cut by 4 bases and J by 0 bases, with 17 bases left in between. The CDR3 runs 17 residues. Germline values: CDR1 LGHNA, CDR2 YNFKEQ. The CDR3: CASSLRRDYSSTDTQYF. CDR3 coding DNA: TGTGCCAGCAGCCTCAGACGAGACTACTCTAGCACAGATACGCAGTATTTT.

This chain links TRBV10-3 with TRBJ2-7, with D perhaps being TRBD1 or TRBD2 (5 bases each). V was cut by 7 bases and J by 4 bases, with 11 bases left in between. This CDR3 has 12 residues. Germline CDR1 is ENHRY and CDR2 is SYGVKD. The CDR3 sequence is CAITRDGYEQYF. The CDR3 coding sequence is TGTGCCATCACCCGGGACGGGTACGAGCAGTACTTC.

V usage is TRBV6-7 and J usage is TRBJ2-6, with D possibly being TRBD1 (5 bases). TRBV6-7 is an open reading frame, and its role is uncertain. The ends were cut back, 0 bases at V and 0 bases at J, with 12 bases in the middle. The CDR3 covers 18 residues. CDR3 DNA sequence: TGTGCCAGCAGTTACTCACCAGGGATTAGCTCTGGGGCCAACGTCCTGACTTTC. It yields the protein CASSYSPGISSGANVLTF.

J is TRBJ2-2 and V is TRBV4-1; D ambiguous. Per the germline V gene, CDR1 is MGHRA and CDR2 is YSYEKL. Trimming shortened V by 1 base and J by 5 bases, and 8 bases separated the two germline ends. CDR3 size: 14 residues. CDR3 in DNA: TGCGCCAGCAGCCAAGTTCGGCCTACCGGGGAGCTGTTTTTT. This encodes CASSQVRPTGELFF.

In this sample, this clonotype turned up a few times. V gene TRBV5-5 combines with J gene TRBJ1-5; D perhaps matches TRBD1 (5 bases). Germline V gene data show CDR1 as SGHKS and CDR2 as YYEKEE (reference sequence). V was pared by 5 bases and J by 5 bases, with 17 bases between. This CDR3 contains 15 residues. The DNA for the CDR3 is TGTGCCAGCAGTCAACGGCCTTTAGGGGATCAGCCCCAGCATTTT. It codes for CASSQRPLGDQPQHF.

This clonotype appeared many times. V gene TRBV12-3 or TRBV12-4 combines with J gene TRBJ1-6; D call uncertain. V was pared by 2 bases and J by 7 bases, with 9 bases between. CDR3 length equals 14 residues. The CDR3: CASSLWGGNSPLHF. The CDR3 DNA reads TGTGCCAGCAGTTTATGGGGTGGGAATTCACCCCTCCACTTT.

The chain recombines TRBV2 with TRBJ1-1; D is ambiguous. Trimming removed 1 base from V and 0 bases from J, with 9 bases in between. The CDR3 runs 15 residues. Germline values: CDR1 SNHLY, CDR2 FYNNEI. Here the CDR3 DNA reads TGTGCCAGCAGTGAAGGGCTCGCTTTGAACACTGAAGCTTTCTTT. It specifies CASSEGLALNTEAFF.

J is TRBJ2-7 and V is TRBV10-3; D unclear. Germline-derived CDR1 and CDR2 are ENHRY and SYGVKD. V shed 3 bases and J shed 2 bases, with 17 bases lying between them. The CDR3 length is 16 residues. The CDR3, as DNA: TGTGCCATCAGTGACCGCGCGTTGGGCGGCGCCTACGAGCAGTACTTC. This translates into CAISDRALGGAYEQYF.

This clonotype was detected only a few times. V and J are TRBV5-1 and TRBJ2-3; D perhaps matches TRBD1 (6 bases). The germline V gene has CDR1 SGHRS and CDR2 YFSETQ. Trimming took 5 bases from V and 2 from J, leaving 12 bases between them. The CDR3 spans 14 residues. The CDR3 here is CASRSGTHTDTQYF. CDR3 sequence (DNA): TGCGCCAGCAGATCCGGGACACACACAGATACGCAGTATTTT.

This clonotype has a handful of counts. The V and J genes are TRBV9 and TRBJ2-3; D possibly corresponds to TRBD2 (7 bases). Germline V gene lookup returns CDR1 SGDLS and CDR2 YYNGEE. With 3 bases removed from V and 0 bases from J, the gap between germline ends came to 14 bases. The CDR3 contains 16 residues. In DNA form, the CDR3 reads TGTGCCAGCAGCGCTGATGGGGGGGCCAGCACAGATACGCAGTATTTT. It specifies CASSADGGASTDTQYF.

The genes are TRBV6-1 and TRBJ2-5; D possibly corresponds to TRBD1 (6 bases). V was trimmed by 5 bases and J by 4 bases, leaving 14 bases between them. The CDR3 sequence is 14 residues long. Germline V gives CDR1 MNHNS, CDR2 SASEGT. This CDR3 is CASSPWNRVETQYF. For the CDR3, the DNA is TGTGCCAGCAGTCCCTGGAACAGGGTAGAGACCCAGTACTTC.